What follows are 23 T cell receptor beta chains derived from one specimen sequenced in a study of T cell responses to AZD1222 COVID-19 vaccine. Profiling relied on immunoSEQ multiplex PCR, and the TCRdb table lists in-frame clones only, not all of them. The sample holds 160,000 or so clones, 90% seen once. The input for sequencing was peripheral blood, taken 28 days after the second AZD1222 dose. These receptors were obtained from an adult who received the AZD1222 COVID-19 vaccine.

This clone was seen just once. The J gene is TRBJ1-2, the V gene TRBV6-6; 9 bases agree with TRBD1. CDR1 MNHNY and CDR2 SVGAGI come from the germline V gene (reference sequence). V lost 2 bases to trimming and J lost 6 bases; unmatched junction nucleotides: 7. The CDR3 covers 15 residues. CDR3 DNA: TGTGCCAGCAGTTACCCGGGACAGGGCCCTAATGGCTACACCTTC. Protein product: CASSYPGQGPNGYTF.

This clone was picked up one time. The gene calls are TRBV6-1 and TRBJ2-2; D perhaps matches TRBD1 (6 bases). Looked up from germline, CDR1 is MNHNS and CDR2 is SASEGT. The CDR3 is made up of 14 amino acids. The V end lost 0 bases, the J end lost 6 bases, and 8 bases lay between the germline ends. The CDR3 sequence: CASSEAWGPGELFF. In nucleotides, the CDR3 is TGTGCCAGCAGTGAAGCGTGGGGGCCCGGGGAGCTGTTTTTT.

The CDR3 is CAGKNVQESYTEAFF. CDR3 DNA sequence: TGTGCCGGAAAAAACGTACAGGAGAGTTACACTGAAGCTTTCTTT. This chain uses TRBV30 with TRBJ1-1; D is possibly TRBD1 (5 bases). Germline V gene data show CDR1 as GTSNPN and CDR2 as SVGIG (reference sequence). This CDR3 contains 15 residues. Trimming cost V 8 bases and J 3 bases, with 22 bases left between them.

This clone was detected once. The chain recombines TRBV2 with TRBJ1-6, with D unclear. This CDR3 is 11 amino acids long. V lost 6 bases and J 6 bases, leaving 3 bases between the germline ends. CDR1 is SNHLY, CDR2 FYNNEI, per germline. The CDR3 protein is CASSGNSPLHF. In DNA form, the CDR3 reads TGTGCCAGCAGCGGTAATTCACCCCTCCACTTT. The full variable domain, completed using reference TRBV2 and TRBJ1-6, is EPEVTQTPSHQVTQMGQEVILRCVPISNHLYFYWYRQILGQKVEFLVSFYNNEISEKSEIFDDQFSVERPDGSNFTLKIRSTKLEDSAMYFCASSGNSPLHFGNGTRLTVT.

The chain carries TRBV5-1 and TRBJ2-1; tentatively, D is TRBD1 or TRBD2 (6 bases each). V was pared by 0 bases and J by 8 bases, with 12 bases between. CDR3 size: 14 residues. Germline V gives CDR1 SGHRS, CDR2 YFSETQ. The CDR3 bases are TGCGCCAGCAGCTTGGCCTCCGGGGGCGATGAGCAGTTCTTC. Encoded protein: CASSLASGGDEQFF.

V usage is TRBV2 and J usage is TRBJ1-5; 11 bases line up with TRBD1. Germline assignment: CDR1 SNHLY and CDR2 FYNNEI. This CDR3 spans 15 amino acids. With V trimmed by 6 bases and J by 6 bases, 7 bases remained unmatched. As DNA, the CDR3 is TGTGCCAGCAGAGGCGGGACAGGGGGTCCTCAGCCCCAGCATTTT. Amino acids: CASRGGTGGPQPQHF.

On this clone itself: In the same sample, other DNA sequences code for this CDR3. This CDR3 is CASSIDRGNSPLHF. CDR3 coding DNA: TGTGCCAGTAGTATCGACAGGGGTAATTCACCCCTCCACTTT. The chain combines TRBV19 with TRBJ1-6; 8 positions agree with TRBD1. The germline V gene encodes CDR1 LNHDA and CDR2 SQIVND (reference sequence). V lost 3 bases and J lost 6; bases outside the gene matches: 1. This CDR3 spans 14 amino acids.

This rearrangement joins TRBV5-1 to TRBJ2-3; TRBD1 might be the D (6 bases). V lost 4 bases, J lost 3 bases, and 24 bases lay in between. This CDR3 has 18 residues. Germline loops: CDR1 SGHRS, CDR2 YFSETQ. The CDR3: CASSRLLAAGTKTDTQYF. CDR3 sequence (DNA): TGCGCCAGCAGCCGGTTGTTGGCGGCCGGGACAAAGACAGATACGCAGTATTTT. The full variable domain, with the rest looked up from reference TRBV5-1 and TRBJ2-3, is KAGVTQTPRYLIKTRGQQVTLSCSPISGHRSVSWYQQTPGQGLQFLFEYFSETQRNKGNFPGRFSGRQFSNSRSEMNVSTLELGDSALYLCASSRLLAAGTKTDTQYFGPGTRLTVL.

The gene calls are TRBV12-3 or TRBV12-4 and TRBJ2-5, with 10 bases matching TRBD2. V dropped 6 bases and J dropped 5; count of bases not matched to a gene: 3. The CDR3 runs to 13 residues. The CDR3: CASRATSGETQYF. CDR3 coding DNA: TGTGCCAGCAGAGCGACTAGCGGGGAGACCCAGTACTTC.

The CDR3 here is CASSLPQELGNIQYF. CDR3 in DNA: TGTGCCAGCAGCTTACCCCAGGAATTGGGAAACATTCAGTACTTC. The chain couples TRBV7-2 to TRBJ2-4; D gene unclear. The germline CDR1 and CDR2 sequences are SGHTA and FQGNSA. This CDR3 is 15 amino acids long. V was shortened by 2 bases and J by 6 bases, with 14 bases between the two germline ends.

The rearrangement uses TRBV2 and TRBJ1-3; weak D call: TRBD1 (5 bases). Trimming pared 2 bases from V and 1 base from J, leaving 12 bases between. Germline V gene sequence: CDR1 SNHLY, CDR2 FYNNEI. The CDR3 is 16 residues long. The CDR3 sequence: CASSEFGGRSGNTIYF. The CDR3 region has the DNA TGTGCCAGCAGTGAATTCGGGGGTCGGTCTGGAAACACCATATATTTT. The full variable domain, rest sourced from reference TRBV2 and TRBJ1-3, is EPEVTQTPSHQVTQMGQEVILRCVPISNHLYFYWYRQILGQKVEFLVSFYNNEISEKSEIFDDQFSVERPDGSNFTLKIRSTKLEDSAMYFCASSEFGGRSGNTIYFGEGSWLTVV.

The rearrangement joins TRBV27 to TRBJ1-3; tentative D call: TRBD1 (5 bases). This CDR3 spans 16 amino acids. Between the trimmed V and J ends, which lost 2 bases and 2 bases, there was a span of 13 bases. Per germline, CDR1 MNHEY and CDR2 SMNVEV (reference sequence). CDR3 residues: CASSLRGRRTGNTIYF. Written as DNA, the CDR3 is TGTGCCAGCAGTTTACGGGGCCGGAGGACTGGAAACACCATATATTTT.

This sequence joins TRBV10-3 and TRBJ1-1; D is uncertain. The ends were cut back, 2 bases at V and 3 bases at J, with 7 bases in the middle. CDR3 length: 13 residues. Germline V gives CDR1 ENHRY, CDR2 SYGVKD. CDR3 loop: CAISEQGYTEAFF. Written as DNA, the CDR3 is TGTGCCATCAGTGAGCAAGGTTACACTGAAGCTTTCTTT.

About this clone: A read error may account for a junction end that differs from germline. The V and J genes are TRBV5-6 and TRBJ2-7, with a weak D call TRBD2 (6 bases). The CDR3 is 15 residues long. From germline, CDR1 is SGHDT and CDR2 YYEEEE. CDR3 loop: CASLGRTGGSYEQYF. DNA for the CDR3: TGCGCCAGCTTAGGCCGGACCGGGGGCTCCTACGAGCAGTACTTC.

The chain combines TRBV6-5 with TRBJ2-6; a possible D gene is TRBD2 (6 bases). The CDR3 loop spans 16 amino acids. CDR1 is MNHEY, CDR2 SVGAGI, per germline. Trimming stripped 2 bases from V and 2 bases from J, with 10 bases between. DNA of the CDR3: TGTGCCAGCAGTTACGGGGGGTGGACTGGGGCCAACGTCCTGACTTTC. Protein sequence: CASSYGGWTGANVLTF.

J is TRBJ2-2 and V is TRBV7-9; D unclear. The CDR3 is 13 residues long. Germline CDR1 SEHNR, CDR2 FQNEAQ (reference sequence). Trimming took 5 bases from V and 5 from J, leaving 9 bases between them. In nucleotides, the CDR3 is TGTGCCAGCAGCGCCTTGAGGACCGGGGAGCTGTTTTTT. Protein: CASSALRTGELFF.

This chain uses TRBV7-9 with TRBJ1-6, with D possibly matching TRBD1 (5 bases). The germline V gene has CDR1 SEHNR and CDR2 FQNEAQ (reference sequence). CDR3 length: 14 amino acids. V was cut by 1 base and J by 7 bases, with 8 bases left in between. CDR3 coding DNA: TGTGCCAGCAGCTTAGTTGGGGGGAATTCACCCCTCCACTTT. Translated, it gives CASSLVGGNSPLHF. The full variable domain, in which reference TRBV7-9 and TRBJ1-6 provide the parts outside the CDR3, is DTGVSQNPRHKITKRGQNVTFRCDPISEHNRLYWYRQTLGQGPEFLTYFQNEAQLEKSRLLSDRFSAERPKGSFSTLEIQRTEQGDSAMYLCASSLVGGNSPLHFGNGTRLTVT.

V and J are TRBV5-4 and TRBJ1-1; D unresolved. Trimming removed 1 base at V and 3 bases at J, with 7 bases between. Germline loops: CDR1 SGHNT, CDR2 YYREEE (reference sequence). The CDR3 is 13 amino acids. CDR3 sequence: CASSLPRDTEAFF. DNA of the CDR3: TGTGCCAGCAGCTTGCCTAGGGACACTGAAGCTTTCTTT.

The chain has TRBV6-1 and TRBJ1-1; D is uncertain. CDR1 is MNHNS, CDR2 SASEGT, per germline. The germline V and J ends were trimmed by 1 base and 7 bases, with 10 bases remaining between them. The CDR3 has 13 residues. Here the CDR3 DNA reads TGTGCCAGCAGTGAAGGGCCAGACCTTGAAGCTTTCTTT. This encodes CASSEGPDLEAFF.

V gene TRBV11-3 combines with J gene TRBJ2-2; 9 positions agree with TRBD2. J was trimmed by 4 bases and V by 2 bases; bases with no gene match: 2. Germline V gene lookup returns CDR1 SGHNT and CDR2 YENEEA. The CDR3 covers 15 residues. CDR3 amino acids: CASSLYSGGTGELFF. The CDR3, as DNA: TGTGCCAGCAGCTTATATAGCGGGGGCACCGGGGAGCTGTTTTTT.

This rearrangement joins TRBV7-8 to TRBJ1-1, with 10 bases fitting TRBD1. Germline assignment: CDR1 SGHVS and CDR2 FQNEAQ. The V and J ends lost 5 bases and 6 bases, in that order; junction bases with no gene match: 27. The CDR3 length is 21 residues. CDR3 coding DNA: TGTGCCAGCAGCACAGACCGGGACAGGGGTTCTGAGTTTCGCTTTTTCGCTGAAGCTTTCTTT. Its protein product is CASSTDRDRGSEFRFFAEAFF.

The genes are TRBV13 and TRBJ2-7; 9 bases line up with TRBD1. Germline trimming cut 5 bases from V and 3 bases from J; bases unmatched to any gene: 11. The CDR3 totals 16 residues. CDR1 is PRHDT, CDR2 FYEKMQ, per germline (reference sequence). This CDR3 reads CASSLRTGTGNYEQYF. CDR3 in DNA: TGTGCCAGCAGCCTTCGTACCGGGACAGGGAACTACGAGCAGTACTTC.

V and J are TRBV19 and TRBJ1-4, with 7 bases identical to TRBD1. The CDR3 contains 15 residues. Germline trimming cut 4 bases from V and 8 bases from J; bases unmatched to any gene: 10. Per the germline V gene, CDR1 is LNHDA and CDR2 is SQIVND (reference sequence). This CDR3 reads CASSTFRDRGEKLFF. The CDR3 DNA reads TGTGCCAGTAGTACATTCCGGGACAGAGGCGAAAAACTGTTTTTT.